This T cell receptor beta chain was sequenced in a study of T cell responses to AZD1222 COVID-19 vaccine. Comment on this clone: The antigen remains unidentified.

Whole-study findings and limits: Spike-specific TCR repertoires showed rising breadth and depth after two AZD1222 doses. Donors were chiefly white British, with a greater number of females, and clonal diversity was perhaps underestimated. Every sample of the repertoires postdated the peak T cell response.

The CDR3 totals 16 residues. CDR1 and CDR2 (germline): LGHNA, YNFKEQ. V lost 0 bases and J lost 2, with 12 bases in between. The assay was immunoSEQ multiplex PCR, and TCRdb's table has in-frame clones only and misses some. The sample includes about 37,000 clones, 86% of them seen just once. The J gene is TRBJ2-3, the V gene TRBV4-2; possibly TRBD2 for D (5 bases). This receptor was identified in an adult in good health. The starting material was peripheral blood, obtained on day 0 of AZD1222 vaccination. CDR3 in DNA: TGTGCCAGCAGCCAAGACGAGGGCAGCCCCACAGATACGCAGTATTTT. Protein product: CASSQDEGSPTDTQYF.